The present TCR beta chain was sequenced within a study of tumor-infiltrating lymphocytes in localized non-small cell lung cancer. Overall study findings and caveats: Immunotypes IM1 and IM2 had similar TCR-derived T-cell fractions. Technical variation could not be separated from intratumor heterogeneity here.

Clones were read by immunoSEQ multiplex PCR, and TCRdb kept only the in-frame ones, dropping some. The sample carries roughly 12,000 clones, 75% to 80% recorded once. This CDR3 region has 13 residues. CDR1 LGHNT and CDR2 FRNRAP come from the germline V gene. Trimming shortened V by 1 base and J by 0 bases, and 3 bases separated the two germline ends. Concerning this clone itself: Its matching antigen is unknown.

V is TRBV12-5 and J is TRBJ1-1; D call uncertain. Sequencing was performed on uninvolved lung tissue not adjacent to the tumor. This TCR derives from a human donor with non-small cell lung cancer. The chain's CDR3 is CASGLELNTEAFF. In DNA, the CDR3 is TGTGCTAGTGGTTTGGAGCTGAACACTGAAGCTTTCTTT.